This TCR beta chain was observed in a study of T cells after posttransplantation cyclophosphamide. Points from the study as a whole: Tissue-infiltrating T cells from skin or gut overlapped little with blood T cells. Donor CD8+ memory clones often dominated recipient blood repertoires at later times. Recipient CMV seropositivity and CMV reactivation strongly tracked TRB clonality.

Repertoires were generated with immunoSEQ multiplex PCR, while TCRdb's copy carries only in-frame clones and drops some. The sample presents roughly 14,000 clones, none singletons. A marrow graft followed busulfan-fludarabine conditioning, with cyclophosphamide on days +3 and +4. A note on this clone: As yet, its antigen is unknown. Distinct nucleotide sequences in the sample also encode this CDR3.

The sequenced sample was PBMCs, obtained 1162 days after allogeneic stem cell transplant with posttransplant cyclophosphamide. The receptor was isolated from a female patient in her thirties or forties who received an allogeneic stem cell transplant from a related donor, was CMV-positive, and had no GVHD. Some T cells could come from the graft donor.

The DNA for the CDR3 is TGTGCCAGCATCTTCAAACAGGGGACGGCCTACGAGCAGTACTTC. It specifies CASIFKQGTAYEQYF. The gene calls are TRBV9 and TRBJ2-7; 7 nucleotides line up with TRBD1. This CDR3 is built from 15 residues. The junction had 11 bases not matched to a gene; V was cut back by 6 bases and J by 2 bases. Germline loops: CDR1 SGDLS, CDR2 YYNGEE. The full variable domain, with the rest looked up from reference TRBV9 and TRBJ2-7, is DSGVTQTPKHLITATGQRVTLRCSPRSGDLSVYWYQQSLDQGLQFLIQYYNGEERAKGNILERFSAQQFPDLHSELNLSSLELGDSALYFCASIFKQGTAYEQYFGPGTRLTVT.